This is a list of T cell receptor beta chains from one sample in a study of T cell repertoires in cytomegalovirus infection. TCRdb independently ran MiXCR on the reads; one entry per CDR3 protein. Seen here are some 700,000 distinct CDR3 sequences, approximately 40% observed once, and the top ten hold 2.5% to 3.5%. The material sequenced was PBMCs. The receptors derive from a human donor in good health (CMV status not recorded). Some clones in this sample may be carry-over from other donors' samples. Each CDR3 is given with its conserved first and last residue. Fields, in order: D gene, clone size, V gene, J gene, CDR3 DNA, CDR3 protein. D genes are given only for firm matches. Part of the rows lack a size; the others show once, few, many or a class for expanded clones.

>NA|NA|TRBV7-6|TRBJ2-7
NA
CASSPDWGSGNRLEHYF
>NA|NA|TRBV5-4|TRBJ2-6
TGTGCCAGCAGTGTGGGGCAACGGTCCAACGTCCTGACTTTC
CASSVGQRSNVLTF
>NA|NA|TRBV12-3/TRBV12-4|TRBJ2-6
TGTGCCAGCAGCCCCCGGATAGTTACTACTGGGGCCCACGTCCTGACTTTC
CASSPRIVTTGAHVLTF
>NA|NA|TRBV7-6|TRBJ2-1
TGTGCCAGCAGCTTATGGGGCTGGCAGTTCTTC
CASSLWGWQFF
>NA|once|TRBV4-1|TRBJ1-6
TGCGCCAGCAGCCAAGCAGGTTGGGTAGGCGTACATTCACCCCTCCACTTT
CASSQAGWVGVHSPLHF
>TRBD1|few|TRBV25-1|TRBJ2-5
TGTGCCAGCAGTGAGTCCCGGGACAGGGGTCCGGGAGAGACCCAGTACTTC
CASSESRDRGPGETQYF
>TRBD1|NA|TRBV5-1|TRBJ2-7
TGCGCCAGCAGCTTCAGGACAGGGGAAGGCTACGAGCAGTACTTC
CASSFRTGEGYEQYF
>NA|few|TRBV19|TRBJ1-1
TGTGCCAGTAAGGCCAGGAACACTGAAGCTTTCTTT
CASKARNTEAFF
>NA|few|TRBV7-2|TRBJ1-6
TGTGCCAGCAGTTACCTCAAAAATTCACCCCTCCACTTT
CASSYLKNSPLHF
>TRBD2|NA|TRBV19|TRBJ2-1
TGTGCCAGTAGTAGACTAGCGGGAGGAACGGCCTACAATGAGCAGTTCTTC
CASSRLAGGTAYNEQFF
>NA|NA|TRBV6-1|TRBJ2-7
TGTGCCAGCAGTGCCATGTATCCCTACGAGCAGTACTTC
CASSAMYPYEQYF
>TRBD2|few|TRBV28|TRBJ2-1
TGTGCCAGCAGTTTACCTCTAGCGGGGGGGTACAATGAGCAGTTCTTC
CASSLPLAGGYNEQFF
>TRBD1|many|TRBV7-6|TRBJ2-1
TGTGCCAGCAGCCTTAGGACAGGGAGCTCCTACAATGAGCAGTTCTTC
CASSLRTGSSYNEQFF
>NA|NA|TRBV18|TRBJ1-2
TGTGCCAGCTCACCTCTCGCGACAGTCGAGTATGGCTACACCTTC
CASSPLATVEYGYTF
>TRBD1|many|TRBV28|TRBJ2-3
TGTGCCAGCAGTTTTTTGGGACAGGCAGATACGCAGTATTTT
CASSFLGQADTQYF
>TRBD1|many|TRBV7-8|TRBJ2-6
TGTGCCAGCAGCTTGGACAGGGCTGGGGCCAACGTCCTGACTTTC
CASSLDRAGANVLTF
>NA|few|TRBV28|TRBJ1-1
TGTGCCAGCAGCCCCGTAACGAACATGAACACTGAAGCTTTCTTT
CASSPVTNMNTEAFF
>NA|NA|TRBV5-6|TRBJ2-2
TGTGCCAGCAGCTTGGGACTTCCTACCGGGGAGCTGTTTTTT
CASSLGLPTGELFF
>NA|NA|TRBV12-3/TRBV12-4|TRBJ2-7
TGTGCCAGCAGTTCCTCCGGTCAGATTATCTACGAGCAGTACTTC
CASSSSGQIIYEQYF
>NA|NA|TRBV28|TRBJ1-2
TGTGCCAGCAGTTTTAGGGGGGGACTCGCTGGCTACACCTTC
CASSFRGGLAGYTF
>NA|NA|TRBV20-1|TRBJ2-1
TGCAGTGCCATAAATTACGGAACTGAGCAGTTCTTC
CSAINYGTEQFF
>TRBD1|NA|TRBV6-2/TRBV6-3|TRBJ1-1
TGTGCCAGCAGCCGCAGGACAGGGGGGACTGAAGCTTTCTTT
CASSRRTGGTEAFF
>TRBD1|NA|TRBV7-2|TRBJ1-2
TGTGCCCGCAGCCAGGACAGGGGACGGGGCTACACCTTC
CARSQDRGRGYTF
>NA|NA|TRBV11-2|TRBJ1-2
TGTGCCAGCAGCTTAGAGATTAATGGCTACACCTTC
CASSLEINGYTF
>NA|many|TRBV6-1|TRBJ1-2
TGTGCCAGCGCCTCAGGGATATCGGCTAACTATGGCTACACCTTC
CASASGISANYGYTF
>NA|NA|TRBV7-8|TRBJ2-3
TGTGCCAGCAGCTTAAGCACAGCATCGATCGCAGATACGCAGTATTTT
CASSLSTASIADTQYF
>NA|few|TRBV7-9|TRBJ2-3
TGTGCCAGCGTCATCCAGGGACACCAAGATACGCAGTATTTT
CASVIQGHQDTQYF
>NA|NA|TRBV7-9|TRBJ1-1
TGTGCCAGCAGCGGGACTACGGACAGCGCTGAAGCTTTCTTT
CASSGTTDSAEAFF
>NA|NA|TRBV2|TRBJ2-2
TGTGCCAGCAGTGAAGCGACGACAGTGAACACCGGGGAGCTGTTTTTT
CASSEATTVNTGELFF
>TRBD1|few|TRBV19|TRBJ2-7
TGTGCCAGTGGGTACAGGGGAAGGAGCTCCTACGAGCAGTACTTC
CASGYRGRSSYEQYF
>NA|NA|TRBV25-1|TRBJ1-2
TGTGCCAGCAGTGAAAGGGGATCCCAGGGTGGCTACACCTTC
CASSERGSQGGYTF
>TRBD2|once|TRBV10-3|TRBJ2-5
TGTGCCATCAGTGAGTCAGCGGGGGCTCTGCATCAGACCCAGTACTTC
CAISESAGALHQTQYF
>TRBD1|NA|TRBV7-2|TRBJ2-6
TGTGCCAGCAGCCGACCCACTGGGACAGGGGAAGCCAACGTCCTGACTTTC
CASSRPTGTGEANVLTF
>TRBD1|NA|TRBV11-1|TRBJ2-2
TGTGCCAGCAGCTTCGGGACAGGGGCGAACACCGGGGAGCTGTTTTTT
CASSFGTGANTGELFF
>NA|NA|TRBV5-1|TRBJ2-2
TGCGCCAGCAGACCAGGGAATGCGAACACCAGGGAGCTGTTTTTT
CASRPGNANTRELFF
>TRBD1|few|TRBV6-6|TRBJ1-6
TGTGCCAGCAGTTACCAGGACAGGTCGGTGCTCTTCGATAATTCACCCCTCCACTTT
CASSYQDRSVLFDNSPLHF
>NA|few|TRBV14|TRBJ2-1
TGTGCCAGCAGCCTCTCAGCTTTGGGGGAGCAGTTCTTC
CASSLSALGEQFF
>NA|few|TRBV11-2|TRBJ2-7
TGTGCCAGCAGCTTTTTCGGGGACGGGTACGAGCAGTACTTC
CASSFFGDGYEQYF
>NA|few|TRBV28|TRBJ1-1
TGTGCCAGCAGTCTTGACACAGCCGAAGCTTTCTTT
CASSLDTAEAFF
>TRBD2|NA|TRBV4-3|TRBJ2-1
TGCGCCAGCAGCCAAGATTTAGCGGGGGCTTACAATGAGCAGTTCTTC
CASSQDLAGAYNEQFF
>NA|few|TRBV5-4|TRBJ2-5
TGTGCCAGCAGCGACGCAGGGAAGGGGTACCAAGAGACCCAGTACTTC
CASSDAGKGYQETQYF
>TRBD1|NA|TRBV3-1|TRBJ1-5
TGTGCCAGCAGCTCCGGACAGGGGGCGAATCAGCCCCAGCATTTT
CASSSGQGANQPQHF